The 19 T cell receptor beta chains below come from one sample, sequenced in a study of cytomegalovirus exposure and HLA in healthy donors. This PCR relied on a set of 60 Vbeta primers and 13 Jbeta primers. Repertoires were generated with immunoSEQ multiplex PCR, while TCRdb's copy carries only in-frame clones and drops some. There are about 130,000 clones in the sample; around 82% occur only once, and around 1.2% lies in the top ten. The specimen sequenced was PBMCs. The receptors were sampled from a man between 45 and 60 years old in good health and CMV-seronegative.

The genes are TRBV5-1 and TRBJ2-2; TRBD2 matches 14 bases. The CDR3 runs to 18 residues. CDR1 SGHRS and CDR2 YFSETQ come from the germline V gene. The trim removed 4 bases at V and 2 bases at J, leaving 7 bases unmatched. DNA of the CDR3: TGCGCCAGCAGCCATCGACTAGCGGGAGGGCCAAACACCGGGGAGCTGTTTTTT. This sequence encodes CASSHRLAGGPNTGELFF. The complete variable domain, with remaining parts taken from reference TRBV5-1 and TRBJ2-2, reads KAGVTQTPRYLIKTRGQQVTLSCSPISGHRSVSWYQQTPGQGLQFLFEYFSETQRNKGNFPGRFSGRQFSNSRSEMNVSTLELGDSALYLCASSHRLAGGPNTGELFFGEGSRLTVL.

This rearrangement joins TRBV7-9 to TRBJ1-1, with D maybe TRBD1 (6 bases). Germline V gives CDR1 SEHNR, CDR2 FQNEAQ (reference sequence). There are 13 residues in the CDR3. V lost 5 bases to trimming and J lost 6 bases, with 13 bases between them. CDR3 DNA: TGTGCCAGCAGCCTAACAGGGAAGGCTGAAGCTTTCTTT. Its translation is CASSLTGKAEAFF.

V and J are TRBV29-1 and TRBJ2-3, with TRBD2 matching over 7 bases. This CDR3 has 13 residues. Per the germline V gene, CDR1 is SQVTM and CDR2 is ANQGSEA. With 4 bases clipped from V and 3 bases from J, the junction kept 4 bases outside the gene matches. This chain's CDR3 is CSVVRSGTDTQYF. In DNA, the CDR3 is TGCAGCGTTGTACGTAGCGGGACAGATACGCAGTATTTT.

The chain carries TRBV10-1 and TRBJ1-2, with 7 bases lining up with TRBD1. CDR1 is WNHNN and CDR2 is SYGVQD in the germline V gene (reference sequence). This CDR3 has 14 amino acids. V lost 5 bases to trimming and J lost 3 bases; unmatched junction nucleotides: 6. CDR3 loop: CASSPTGVDYGYTF. The DNA of the CDR3 is TGCGCCAGCAGTCCCACAGGGGTTGACTATGGCTACACCTTC.

This chain links TRBV4-3 with TRBJ2-3, with D perhaps matching TRBD1 (5 bases). CDR3 length: 14 residues. V lost 1 base, J lost 6 bases, and 11 bases lay in between. Germline V gives CDR1 LGHNA, CDR2 YSLEER. Here the CDR3 reads CASSQARGRDTQYF. CDR3 DNA sequence: TGCGCCAGCAGCCAAGCAAGGGGTAGGGATACGCAGTATTTT.

V gene TRBV7-8 combines with J gene TRBJ2-1; TRBD2 agrees at 10 bases. The CDR3 totals 16 residues. V lost 1 base and J lost 5; bases outside the gene matches: 5. The V gene's germline CDR1 is SGHVS and CDR2 FQNEAQ. The CDR3 region has the DNA TGTGCCAGCAGCTTAGGTTTAACTAGCGGGAACAATGAGCAGTTCTTC. Protein product: CASSLGLTSGNNEQFF.

This clone appeared a single time. The rearrangement joins TRBV7-9 to TRBJ2-3; D remains ambiguous. Trimming shortened V by 6 bases and J by 1 base, and 8 bases separated the two germline ends. CDR1 is SEHNR, CDR2 FQNEAQ, per germline (reference sequence). This CDR3 has 13 residues. The CDR3 coding sequence is TGTGCCAGCAGTTTACCTGGCACAGATACGCAGTATTTT. Its protein product is CASSLPGTDTQYF.

This clone was seen only once. The CDR3 protein is CASSLRFSKNTEAFF. The CDR3, as DNA: TGTGCCAGCAGCTTGAGATTCTCTAAGAACACTGAAGCTTTCTTT. The chain couples TRBV13 to TRBJ1-1; D call uncertain. Trimming took 3 bases from V and 1 from J, leaving 12 bases between them. The CDR3 extends over 15 amino acids. Looked up from germline, CDR1 is PRHDT and CDR2 is FYEKMQ (reference sequence).

The rearrangement joins TRBV6-5 to TRBJ1-5; possible D gene TRBD1, 6 bases. CDR1 is MNHEY and CDR2 is SVGAGI in the germline V gene. The CDR3 has 15 amino acids. V was cut by 6 bases and J by 5 bases, with 17 bases left in between. DNA for the CDR3: TGTGCCAGCAGCCGAGATACAGGGTCCGATCAGCCCCAGCATTTT. Residues: CASSRDTGSDQPQHF.

The chain uses TRBV11-2 and TRBJ1-1, with 7 bases aligning to TRBD1. This CDR3 spans 14 amino acids. Unmatched junction bases numbered 4, after V lost 5 bases and J lost 1 base. Germline V gives CDR1 SGHAT, CDR2 FQNNGV. CDR3 sequence (DNA): TGTGCCAGCAGCCCCGCAGGGGGGAACACTGAAGCTTTCTTT. This sequence encodes CASSPAGGNTEAFF.

The chain couples TRBV13 to TRBJ2-6, with a weak D call TRBD2 (5 bases). CDR3 length: 18 residues. With 6 bases removed from V and 2 bases from J, the gap between germline ends came to 20 bases. The germline V gene encodes CDR1 PRHDT and CDR2 FYEKMQ (reference sequence). In nucleotides, the CDR3 is TGTGCCAGCAGTTTAAGTCAGAGGGTGAGGGCTGGGGCCAACGTCCTGACTTTC. It is translated as CASSLSQRVRAGANVLTF.

The V gene is TRBV11-2, the J gene TRBJ2-2, with D maybe TRBD2 (5 bases). Germline assignment: CDR1 SGHAT and CDR2 FQNNGV. This CDR3 has 13 residues. The germline V and J ends were trimmed by 5 bases and 6 bases, with 10 bases remaining between them. The CDR3 DNA follows: TGTGCCAGCAGCCCATCCGGGGCCGGGGAGCTGTTTTTT. Translating it yields CASSPSGAGELFF.

The rearrangement links TRBV6-1 to TRBJ1-5; D is unclear. This CDR3 comprises 13 residues. The germline V gene has CDR1 MNHNS and CDR2 SASEGT. The V gene lost 5 bases and the J gene lost 4 bases, with 9 bases spanning the gap. The CDR3 reads CASSYLRNQPQHF. The CDR3 coding sequence is TGTGCCAGCAGTTATCTCAGGAATCAGCCCCAGCATTTT.

J is TRBJ2-5 and V is TRBV27; 9 bases agree with TRBD2. Germline V gene sequence: CDR1 MNHEY, CDR2 SMNVEV (reference sequence). Trimming removed 6 bases from V and 2 bases from J; junction bases left unmatched: 4. The CDR3 loop spans 14 amino acids. The CDR3 bases are TGTGCCAGCAGCTTAGCGGGAGAACAAGAGACCCAGTACTTC. Translation: CASSLAGEQETQYF.

The genes are TRBV11-3 and TRBJ2-7; 8 bases are shared with TRBD1. The length of the CDR3 is 15 residues. Germline V lookup: CDR1 SGHNT, CDR2 YENEEA. With 1 base clipped from V and 3 bases from J, the junction kept 5 bases outside the gene matches. CDR3 in amino acids: CASSLGQGTGYEQYF. CDR3 DNA: TGTGCCAGCAGCTTAGGACAGGGGACGGGCTACGAGCAGTACTTC.

This clone has only a few counts. The CDR3 nucleotides read TGTGCCAGCAGTCCGTGGACAGGGACCGGGGAGCTGTTTTTT. Protein sequence: CASSPWTGTGELFF. The chain links TRBV28 to TRBJ2-2, with 8 bases that match TRBD1. The CDR3 loop spans 14 amino acids. From germline, CDR1 is MDHEN and CDR2 SYDVKM. V lost 5 bases, J lost 5 bases, and 4 bases stayed unmatched.

This chain links TRBV19 with TRBJ2-3, with TRBD1 matching over 10 bases. V lost 5 bases to trimming and J lost 4 bases; unmatched junction nucleotides: 9. CDR1 is LNHDA, CDR2 SQIVND, per germline (reference sequence). The CDR3 is 16 residues long. The CDR3, as DNA: TGTGCCAGTAGTGTTGGGACAGGGGTAAATTCAGATACGCAGTATTTT. Translation gives CASSVGTGVNSDTQYF.

The chain is built from TRBV5-4 and TRBJ2-7; TRBD2 agrees at 9 bases. Losses at the gene ends were 1 base for V and 1 base for J; bases not matched to a gene: 3. Germline-derived CDR1 and CDR2 are SGHNT and YYREEE (reference sequence). The CDR3 extends over 15 amino acids. The CDR3 loop reads CASSLRTSGSYEQYF. The CDR3 coding sequence is TGTGCCAGCAGCTTGAGAACTAGCGGGTCCTACGAGCAGTACTTC. Variable domain in full (rest from reference TRBV5-4 and TRBJ2-7): ETGVTQSPTHLIKTRGQQVTLRCSSQSGHNTVSWYQQALGQGPQFIFQYYREEENGRGNFPPRFSGLQFPNYSSELNVNALELDDSALYLCASSLRTSGSYEQYFGPGTRLTVT.

This clone has just one count. The chain couples TRBV15 to TRBJ1-4, with D perhaps TRBD1 (5 bases). The CDR3 length is 15 residues. From germline, CDR1 is LNHNV and CDR2 YYDKDF (reference sequence). The germline V and J ends were trimmed by 3 bases and 8 bases, with 16 bases remaining between them. In DNA, the CDR3 is TGTGCCACCAGCAGGAGGACACGGCACCAGGAAAAACTGTTTTTT. It encodes CATSRRTRHQEKLFF.